This TCR beta chain was recovered during a study of T cells in localized non-small cell lung cancer. Findings and limits, study-wide: Within adjacent lung there appeared a median roughly 60 of the top 100 tumor clones. Only one tumor region went through sequencing, so heterogeneity may still be there.

To note about this clone: What it recognizes is unknown.

Libraries were prepared by immunoSEQ multiplex PCR; TCRdb keeps only in-frame clonotypes and omits some of them. Altogether about 1,400 clones are present, approximately 22% being singletons, with the ten largest covering around 12%. The CDR3 length is 14 residues. The germline V gene encodes CDR1 SGHNT and CDR2 YENEEA. V lost 1 base, J lost 5 bases, and 3 bases stayed unmatched. This chain links TRBV11-3 with TRBJ2-5; 8 bases are a match to TRBD1. The specimen comprised lung tumor tissue, sampled before any cancer treatment. This TCR came from a male donor aged 60 or older with stage II lung adenocarcinoma. CDR3 sequence reads: CASSLVTGGETQYF. CDR3 coding DNA: TGTGCCAGCAGCTTAGTAACAGGGGGGGAGACCCAGTACTTC.